This is a list of T cell receptor beta chains from one sample in a study of OX40 agonist ivuxolimab in advanced cancers. TCRdb keeps only in-frame clones here, not all; method: immunoSEQ multiplex PCR. The repertoire holds some 35,000 clones, around 83% seen once, with around a tenth in the top ten. The material was CD4+ or CD8+ T cells sorted from blood, obtained in a trial of the OX40 agonist ivuxolimab. These receptor sequences come from an adult with an advanced solid tumor such as melanoma, head and neck, liver or kidney cancer. Each CDR3 is given with its conserved first and last residue. Fields, in order: CDR3 protein, CDR3 DNA, clone size, J gene, D gene, V gene. A D gene is named only where the DNA matches it firmly. Not every row has a clone size; where given, it reads once, few, many or a size class.

CASAIAGTSSYNEQFF | TGCGCCAGCGCAATAGCCGGGACTAGCTCCTACAATGAGCAGTTCTTC | - | TRBJ2-1 | TRBD2 | TRBV10-1
CASSQFLAGGPREQFF | TGTGCCAGCAGCCAGTTCTTAGCGGGGGGGCCGCGGGAGCAGTTCTTC | - | TRBJ2-1 | TRBD2 | TRBV14
CASSGPGQGARVTDTQYF | TGTGCCAGCAGCGGACCGGGACAGGGGGCGCGTGTCACAGATACGCAGTATTTT | - | TRBJ2-3 | TRBD1 | TRBV7-8
CSVGGSAVYNEQFF | TGCAGCGTTGGCGGATCCGCCGTATACAATGAGCAGTTCTTC | - | TRBJ2-1 | - | TRBV29-1
CASSQGVEPGNTIYF | TGTGCCAGCAGCCAAGGGGTGGAACCTGGAAACACCATATATTTT | - | TRBJ1-3 | - | TRBV2
CSGDRGIVVGEQFF | TGCAGCGGCGACAGGGGTATCGTGGTTGGTGAGCAGTTCTTC | - | TRBJ2-1 | TRBD1 | TRBV29-1
CASSFWDEQFF | TGTGCCAGCAGCTTTTGGGACGAGCAGTTCTTC | - | TRBJ2-1 | - | TRBV7-2
CASSYRQGGNSPLHF | TGTGCCAGCAGTTACCGGCAGGGGGGTAATTCACCCCTCCACTTT | - | TRBJ1-6 | TRBD1 | TRBV6-5
CASSYSWDGSYEQYF | TGTGCCAGCAGTTACTCGTGGGACGGATCCTACGAGCAGTACTTC | - | TRBJ2-7 | - | TRBV6-5
CASSPGSGSGGYTF | TGTGCCAGCAGCCCGGGATCAGGGTCGGGCGGCTACACCTTC | - | TRBJ1-2 | - | TRBV7-6
CASSPRGGPSSYEQYF | TGTGCCAGCAGCCCAAGGGGGGGGCCAAGCTCCTACGAGCAGTACTTC | few | TRBJ2-7 | - | TRBV13
CASSSYPPLAGGVSTDTQYF | TGTGCCAGCAGTTCTTACCCCCCACTAGCGGGGGGGGTAAGCACAGATACGCAGTATTTT | - | TRBJ2-3 | TRBD2 | TRBV27
CASSLDRNNSPLHF | TGTGCCAGCAGCTTAGATAGGAATAATTCACCCCTCCACTTT | - | TRBJ1-6 | - | TRBV11-2
CASNARTGTVNEQFF | TGTGCCAGCAACGCCCGGACAGGGACGGTCAATGAGCAGTTCTTC | - | TRBJ2-1 | TRBD1 | TRBV27
CASSLGGISGNTIYF | TGTGCCAGCAGTCTGGGGGGGATCTCTGGAAACACCATATATTTT | - | TRBJ1-3 | - | TRBV5-5
CASSSQGAGGNTIYF | TGTGCCAGCAGTTCACAGGGGGCCGGAGGAAACACCATATATTTT | - | TRBJ1-3 | TRBD1 | TRBV6-5
CASSYIAGGTGELFF | TGTGCCAGCAGTTACATAGCGGGAGGCACCGGGGAGCTGTTTTTT | - | TRBJ2-2 | TRBD2 | TRBV6-6
CTSSLRRGEGLGEQYF | TGCACCAGCAGCCTTCGGCGGGGGGAGGGCCTGGGCGAGCAGTACTTC | - | TRBJ2-7 | - | TRBV1
CASNKRGKGDTEAFF | TGTGCCAGCAATAAGAGGGGGAAGGGGGACACTGAAGCTTTCTTT | - | TRBJ1-1 | - | TRBV2
CASSQDGLHLGTDTQYF | TGTGCCAGCAGCCAAGACGGACTCCATCTAGGAACAGATACGCAGTATTTT | - | TRBJ2-3 | - | TRBV4-2
CASRKDSYEQYF | TGTGCCAGCAGGAAGGACTCCTACGAGCAGTACTTC | few | TRBJ2-7 | - | TRBV6-1
CATKDGGSSYEQYF | TGTGCCACCAAGGACGGGGGGAGCTCCTACGAGCAGTACTTC | few | TRBJ2-7 | TRBD2 | TRBV15
CASSLGITDTQYF | TGTGCCAGCAGCTTGGGGATAACAGATACGCAGTATTTT | - | TRBJ2-3 | - | TRBV5-5
CASSPRTGYEQYF | TGTGCCAGCAGTCCTCGGACGGGCTACGAGCAGTACTTC | few | TRBJ2-7 | - | TRBV28
CASSYSMAYSYEQYF | TGTGCCAGCAGTTACTCAATGGCTTACTCCTACGAGCAGTACTTC | - | TRBJ2-7 | - | TRBV6-6
CASSQGIGTGTQETQYF | TGTGCCAGCAGCCAAGGTATAGGGACAGGGACCCAAGAGACCCAGTACTTC | - | TRBJ2-5 | TRBD1 | TRBV5-4
CASSDEETQYF | TGTGCCAGCAGCGATGAGGAGACCCAGTACTTC | - | TRBJ2-5 | - | TRBV7-6
CASRLFGGKAGELFF | TGCGCCAGCAGGTTGTTCGGGGGGAAAGCCGGGGAGCTGTTTTTT | few | TRBJ2-2 | TRBD2 | TRBV5-1
CASSLAGSGTEAFF | TGTGCCAGCAGCTTGGCCGGGTCCGGCACTGAAGCTTTCTTT | - | TRBJ1-1 | - | TRBV5-5